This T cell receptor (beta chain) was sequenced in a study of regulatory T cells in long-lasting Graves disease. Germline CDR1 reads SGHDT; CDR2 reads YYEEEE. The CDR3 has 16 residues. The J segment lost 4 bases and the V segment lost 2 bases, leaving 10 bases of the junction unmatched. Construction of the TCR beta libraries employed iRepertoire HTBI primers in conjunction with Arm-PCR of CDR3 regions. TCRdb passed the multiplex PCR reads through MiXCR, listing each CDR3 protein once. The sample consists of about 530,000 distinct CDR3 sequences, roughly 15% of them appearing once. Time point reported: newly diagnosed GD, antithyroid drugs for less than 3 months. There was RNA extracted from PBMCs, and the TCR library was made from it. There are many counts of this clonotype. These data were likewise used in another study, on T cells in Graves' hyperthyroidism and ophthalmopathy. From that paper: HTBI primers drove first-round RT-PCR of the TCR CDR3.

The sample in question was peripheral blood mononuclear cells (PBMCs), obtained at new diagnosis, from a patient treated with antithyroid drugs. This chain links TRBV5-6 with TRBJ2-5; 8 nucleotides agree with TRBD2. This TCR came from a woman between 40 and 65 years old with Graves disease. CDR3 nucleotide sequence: TGTGCCAGCAGCTTCAAGCGGGGGCTAGTCCCAGAGACCCAGTACTTC. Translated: CASSFKRGLVPETQYF.